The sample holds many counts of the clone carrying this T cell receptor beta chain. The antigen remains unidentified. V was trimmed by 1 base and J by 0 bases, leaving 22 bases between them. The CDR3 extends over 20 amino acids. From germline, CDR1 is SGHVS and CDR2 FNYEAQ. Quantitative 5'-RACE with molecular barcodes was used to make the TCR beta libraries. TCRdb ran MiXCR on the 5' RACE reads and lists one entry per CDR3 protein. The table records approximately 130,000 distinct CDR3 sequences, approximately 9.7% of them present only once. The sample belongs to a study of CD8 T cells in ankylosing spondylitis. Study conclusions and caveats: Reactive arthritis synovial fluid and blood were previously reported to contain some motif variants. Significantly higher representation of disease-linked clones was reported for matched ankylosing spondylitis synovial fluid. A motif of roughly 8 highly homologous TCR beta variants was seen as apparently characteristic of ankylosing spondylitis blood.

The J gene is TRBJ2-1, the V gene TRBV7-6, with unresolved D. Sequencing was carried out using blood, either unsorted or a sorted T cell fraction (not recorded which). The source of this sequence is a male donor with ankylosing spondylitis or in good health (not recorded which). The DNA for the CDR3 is TGTGCCAGCAGCTTAGAATCTAGAGGAGAGGACCGGAGCTCCTACAATGAGCAGTTCTTC. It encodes CASSLESRGEDRSSYNEQFF. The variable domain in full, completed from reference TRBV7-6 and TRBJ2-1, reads GAGVSQSPRYKVTKRGQDVALRCDPISGHVSLYWYRQALGQGPEFLTYFNYEAQQDKSGLPNDRFSAERPEGSISTLTIQRTEQRDSAMYRCASSLESRGEDRSSYNEQFFGPGTRLTVL.